What follows are 18 T cell receptor beta chains derived from one specimen sequenced in a study of graft-versus-host responses after intestinal transplantation. Only in-frame clones appear in the TCRdb table, and some are missing; sequencing was by immunoSEQ multiplex PCR. The sample lists nearly 30,000 clones, more than 70% occurring once. Lamina propria and intraepithelial lymphocytes were released by processing graft tissue. This specimen consisted of ileum tissue, obtained 98 days after intestinal transplantation. The source of these receptors is a human patient who received an intestinal transplant, so some T cells may come from the graft donor.

The chain couples TRBV28 to TRBJ2-7, with D maybe TRBD1 (6 bases). Trimming cost V 9 bases and J 2 bases, with 14 bases left between them. This CDR3 region has 13 residues. CDR1 is MDHEN, CDR2 SYDVKM, per germline. The CDR3 DNA reads as TGTGCCAGGATAAACAGGGTACCCTACGAGCAGTACTTC. Translating gives CARINRVPYEQYF.

This chain connects TRBV7-2 to TRBJ2-3, with 10 bases matching TRBD2. The CDR3 spans 17 residues. V was clipped by 4 bases and J by 5 bases; unmatched bases: 12. Germline CDR1 and CDR2: SGHTA and FQGNSA. CDR3 loop: CASSSGAAGGPGDTQYF. CDR3 nucleotides: TGTGCCAGCAGCTCCGGAGCAGCGGGGGGGCCTGGAGATACGCAGTATTTT. Complete variable domain (other parts from reference TRBV7-2 and TRBJ2-3): GAGVSQSPSNKVTEKGKDVELRCDPISGHTALYWYRQSLGQGLEFLIYFQGNSAPDKSGLPSDRFSAERTGGSVSTLTIQRTQQEDSAVYLCASSSGAAGGPGDTQYFGPGTRLTVL.

The chain couples TRBV4-1 to TRBJ2-1, with TRBD1 matching over 7 bases. CDR3 length: 18 residues. Germline CDR1 MGHRA, CDR2 YSYEKL. The trim removed 5 bases at V and 0 bases at J, leaving 13 bases unmatched. The CDR3 spells CASSGFSARDSSYNEQFF. CDR3 in DNA: TGCGCCAGCAGCGGATTCTCGGCCCGGGACAGCTCCTACAATGAGCAGTTCTTC.

The chain carries TRBV10-2 and TRBJ2-5; 8 positions agree with TRBD2. J was trimmed by 1 base and V by 3 bases; bases with no gene match: 4. CDR3 length: 15 amino acids. CDR1 and CDR2 (germline): WSHSY, SAAADI. In nucleotides, the CDR3 is TGCGCCAGCAGTGACACTAGCGGCCTCCAAGAGACCCAGTACTTC. Its protein product is CASSDTSGLQETQYF.

This clone was seen only once. The gene calls are TRBV6-5 and TRBJ2-7; D unclear. CDR1 and CDR2 (germline): MNHEY, SVGAGI. V was clipped by 5 bases and J by 2 bases, with 16 bases between them. The CDR3 contains 15 residues. The CDR3 here is CASSRADTYTYEQYF. For the CDR3, the DNA is TGTGCCAGCAGTCGCGCTGACACGTACACCTACGAGCAGTACTTC.

The chain is built from TRBV5-4 and TRBJ1-1; no definite D call. Trimming removed 3 bases from V and 1 base from J, with 10 bases in between. Per the germline V gene, CDR1 is SGHNT and CDR2 is YYREEE (reference sequence). The CDR3 extends over 14 amino acids. CDR3 DNA: TGTGCCAGCAGCTCCCGCCAGAAGAACACTGAAGCTTTCTTT. This codes for CASSSRQKNTEAFF.

For the CDR3, the DNA is TGTGCCAGTAGTATAGGCCTGGGACAGGGTGGCACTGAAGCTTTCTTT. Protein sequence: CASSIGLGQGGTEAFF. The chain is built from TRBV19 and TRBJ1-1, with TRBD1 matching 9 bases. V shed 1 base, J shed 4 bases, and the junction held 7 bases outside the gene matches. CDR1 and CDR2 (germline): LNHDA, SQIVND (reference sequence). The length of the CDR3 is 16 residues.

V gene TRBV19 combines with J gene TRBJ1-5, with 11 bases identical to TRBD1. CDR3 length: 17 amino acids. Trimming at V came to 6 bases and at J to 5 bases, leaving 12 bases not matched to a gene. CDR1 and CDR2 from the germline V gene are LNHDA and SQIVND (reference sequence). CDR3 protein: CASSNTLWTGGDQPQHF. The CDR3 nucleotides are TGTGCCAGTAGCAACACGCTATGGACAGGGGGCGATCAGCCCCAGCATTTT.

This clone has a handful of counts. The gene calls are TRBV18 and TRBJ1-3; the D is unclear. Trimming pared 1 base from V and 4 bases from J, leaving 14 bases between. CDR1 KGHSH and CDR2 LQKENI come from the germline V gene. CDR3 size: 16 residues. The CDR3 here is CASSPQPAAVGNTIYF. The CDR3 DNA is TGTGCCAGCTCACCACAGCCGGCCGCCGTAGGAAACACCATATATTTT.

The chain carries TRBV5-4 and TRBJ1-2; 8 bases fit TRBD1. The CDR3 totals 11 residues. V shed 4 bases, J shed 7 bases, and the junction held 0 bases outside the gene matches. The germline CDR1 and CDR2 sequences are SGHNT and YYREEE (reference sequence). In DNA form, the CDR3 reads TGTGCCAGCAGCGACAGGGGTGGCTACACCTTC. This codes for CASSDRGGYTF.

The V and J genes are TRBV11-2 and TRBJ1-2; D unresolved. Between the trimmed V and J ends, which lost 6 bases and 8 bases, there was a span of 19 bases. CDR1 SGHAT and CDR2 FQNNGV come from the germline V gene. The length of the CDR3 is 14 residues. The CDR3 nucleotides are TGTGCCAGCAGGCCAGTCTCGGGCGGGAAGGGCTACACCTTC. This sequence encodes CASRPVSGGKGYTF.

This rearrangement joins TRBV6-6 to TRBJ2-7; D is unclear. This CDR3 comprises 12 residues. Looked up from germline, CDR1 is MNHNY and CDR2 is SVGAGI (reference sequence). V lost 2 bases and J lost 5, with 7 bases in between. The CDR3 nucleotides read TGTGCCAGCAGTTACGGGGATAACGAGCAGTACTTC. Its translation is CASSYGDNEQYF.

The chain couples TRBV19 to TRBJ2-5, with D perhaps matching TRBD1 or TRBD2 (5 bases each). The germline CDR1 and CDR2 sequences are LNHDA and SQIVND (reference sequence). CDR3 length equals 15 residues. Trimming took off 3 bases at V and 5 bases at J, with 16 bases between the two ends. CDR3 residues: CASSMGRLTRETQYF. Here the CDR3 DNA reads TGTGCCAGTAGTATGGGACGGCTAACCAGGGAGACCCAGTACTTC.

CDR3 DNA sequence: TGTGCCAGCAGTGAAGAAGTGTGGGACAGGGACAATCAGCCCCAGCATTTT. Translating gives CASSEEVWDRDNQPQHF. The chain carries TRBV2 and TRBJ1-5; 9 bases map to TRBD1. V shed 1 base and J 3 bases; nucleotides not matched to a gene: 7. This CDR3 region has 17 residues. Germline V gene lookup returns CDR1 SNHLY and CDR2 FYNNEI.

This clone was recorded once. The chain uses TRBV7-6 and TRBJ1-1; D unresolved. The length of the CDR3 is 13 residues. Per the germline V gene, CDR1 is SGHVS and CDR2 is FNYEAQ. Between the trimmed V and J ends, which lost 1 base and 2 bases, there was a span of 5 bases. CDR3 sequence: CASSLEVNTEAFF. CDR3 in DNA: TGTGCCAGCAGCTTAGAGGTTAACACTGAAGCTTTCTTT. Full variable domain (rest looked up from reference TRBV7-6 and TRBJ1-1): GAGVSQSPRYKVTKRGQDVALRCDPISGHVSLYWYRQALGQGPEFLTYFNYEAQQDKSGLPNDRFSAERPEGSISTLTIQRTEQRDSAMYRCASSLEVNTEAFFGQGTRLTVV.

The chain carries TRBV28 and TRBJ2-3; D may be TRBD2 (5 bases). Germline V gene data show CDR1 as MDHEN and CDR2 as SYDVKM. The CDR3 length is 16 residues. Trimming took off 5 bases at V and 0 bases at J, with 15 bases between the two ends. The CDR3 here is CASSPFTGKSTDTQYF. In DNA form, the CDR3 reads TGTGCCAGCAGTCCATTTACGGGGAAAAGCACAGATACGCAGTATTTT.

The chain is built from TRBV27 and TRBJ2-5; 10 bases map to TRBD1. The DNA end favors TRBJ2-7, so the J call may be wrong. The CDR3 length is 14 residues. Germline CDR1 MNHEY, CDR2 SMNVEV (reference sequence). The DNA of the CDR3 is TGTGCCAGCAGTTGGGGGGACAGGGGATACGAGCAGTACTTC. This sequence encodes CASSWGDRGYEQYF.

The gene calls are TRBV19 and TRBJ1-4; no clear D. The CDR3 covers 13 residues. Germline CDR1 reads LNHDA; CDR2 reads SQIVND (reference sequence). V was shortened by 2 bases and J by 2 bases, with 3 bases between the two germline ends. The CDR3 here is CASSIRTNEKLFF. Here the CDR3 DNA reads TGTGCCAGTAGTATAAGGACTAATGAAAAACTGTTTTTT.